This T cell receptor beta chain stems from a study of cytomegalovirus exposure and HLA in healthy donors. The primer mix had 60 Vbeta and 13 Jbeta primers. In the authors' methods: Roughly 11 million shared chains were among 65 million to 85 million unique TCR beta chains counted in a later analysis. Here immunoSEQ multiplex PCR was the method, and the copy in TCRdb shows in-frame clones only, minus some. That table supplies the V and J calls and clone size; D and trimming were determined from the DNA. Seen here are 120,000 or so clones, 80% observed once, and the top ten hold less than 3%. Whole-study findings and limits: TCR association rates varied by HLA locus in a later analysis, with DRB1 highest and HLA-C lowest. Most TCRs appeared rarely, but some public TCRs recurred in many donors.

The CDR3 length is 14 residues. Germline lookup yields CDR1 SGHRS and CDR2 YFSETQ. Trimming at V came to 0 bases and at J to 6 bases, leaving 5 bases not matched to a gene. Notes on this clone: Its antigen is not known.

Sequences were obtained from PBMCs. This receptor was obtained from a man younger than 45 in good health and CMV-seronegative. The chain is built from TRBV5-1 and TRBJ1-1, with TRBD1 matching over 7 bases. The CDR3 region has the DNA TGCGCCAGCAGCTTGGAAGGGGGCAACCCTGAAGCTTTCTTT. Translating it yields CASSLEGGNPEAFF.